This TCR beta chain was identified during a study of CD8 T cells in ankylosing spondylitis. Quantitative 5'-RACE with molecular barcodes produced the TCR beta libraries. TCRdb used MiXCR to reprocess the 5' RACE reads, holding one entry per CDR3 protein. The profile shows 200,000 to 300,000 distinct CDR3 sequences, over 9.5% of them singletons. This clonotype came up many times. Its antigen remains unidentified. The length of the CDR3 is 13 residues. From germline, CDR1 is SQVTM and CDR2 ANQGSEA. Trimming removed 5 bases from V and 2 bases from J, with 7 bases in between. Notes on the study in general: Reactive arthritis synovial fluid and blood were previously reported to contain some motif variants.

This sequence originates from a male donor with ankylosing spondylitis or in good health (not recorded which). The specimen sequenced was blood, either unsorted or a sorted T cell fraction (not recorded which). The J gene is TRBJ1-6, the V gene TRBV29-1, with D maybe TRBD1 (6 bases). The CDR3: CSVRDTYNSPLHF. The CDR3 coding sequence is TGCAGCGTTCGGGACACCTATAATTCACCCCTCCACTTT.